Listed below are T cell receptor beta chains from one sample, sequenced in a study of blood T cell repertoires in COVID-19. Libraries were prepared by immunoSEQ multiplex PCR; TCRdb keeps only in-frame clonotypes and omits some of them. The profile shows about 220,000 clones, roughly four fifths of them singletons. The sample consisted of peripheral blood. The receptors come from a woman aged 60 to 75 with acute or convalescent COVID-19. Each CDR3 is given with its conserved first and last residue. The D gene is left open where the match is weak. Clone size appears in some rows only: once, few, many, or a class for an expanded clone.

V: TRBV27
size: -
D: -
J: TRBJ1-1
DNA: TGTGCCAGCAGTTTATCCTGGGGGGGGAACACTGAAGCTTTCTTT
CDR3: CASSLSWGGNTEAFF

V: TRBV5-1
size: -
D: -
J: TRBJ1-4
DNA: TGCGCCAGCAGCTTTGGGGCGGTGGCAACTAATGAAAAACTGTTTTTT
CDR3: CASSFGAVATNEKLFF

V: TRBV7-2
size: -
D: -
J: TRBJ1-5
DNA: TGTGCCAGCAGGGAAGGGGCAGGGGGCAATCAGCCCCAGCATTTT
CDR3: CASREGAGGNQPQHF

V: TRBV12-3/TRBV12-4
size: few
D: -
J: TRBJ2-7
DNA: TGTGCCAGCAGCTTGTACAGGGATGGCGAGCAGTACTTC
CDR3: CASSLYRDGEQYF

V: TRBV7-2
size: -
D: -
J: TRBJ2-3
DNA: TGTGCCAGCAGCGGGGGACTCAACACAGATACGCAGTATTTT
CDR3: CASSGGLNTDTQYF

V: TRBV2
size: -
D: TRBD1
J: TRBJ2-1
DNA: TGTGCCAGCAGTGCTGGAACAGGGGTGTACAATGAGCAGTTCTTC
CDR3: CASSAGTGVYNEQFF

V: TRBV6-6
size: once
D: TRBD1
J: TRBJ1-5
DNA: TGTGCCAGCAGTTCCCTACAGGGGCGCAATCAGCCCCAGCATTTT
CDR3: CASSSLQGRNQPQHF

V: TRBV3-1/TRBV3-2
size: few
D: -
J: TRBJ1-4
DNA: TGTGCCAGCAGCCAAGGTGGACAGATTAATGAAAAACTGTTTTTT
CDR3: CASSQGGQINEKLFF

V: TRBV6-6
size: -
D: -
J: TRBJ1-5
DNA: TGTGCCAGCAGTTACCCGCTTGACAGGTATCAGCCCCAGCATTTT
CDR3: CASSYPLDRYQPQHF

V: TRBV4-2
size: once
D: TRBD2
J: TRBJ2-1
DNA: TGTGCCAGCAGCCAAGAAAGGACTAGCGGGGGGGCATATGAGCAGTTCTTC
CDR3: CASSQERTSGGAYEQFF

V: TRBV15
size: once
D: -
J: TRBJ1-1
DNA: TGTGCCACCAGCAGTAGCCCCGTTGGTGAAGCTTTCTTT
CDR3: CATSSSPVGEAFF

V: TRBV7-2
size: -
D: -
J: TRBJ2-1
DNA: TGTGCCAGCAGCTTAGATGAGGTGCTCGATGAGCAGTTCTTC
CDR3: CASSLDEVLDEQFF

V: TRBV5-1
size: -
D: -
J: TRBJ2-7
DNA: TGCGCCAGCAGCTTGGCCCCAAGCTCGGGACACACCTACGAGCAGTACTTC
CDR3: CASSLAPSSGHTYEQYF

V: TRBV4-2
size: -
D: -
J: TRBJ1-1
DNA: TGTGCCAGCAGCCAAAGTGAGGACAGAGAGGTTTCGGCGGACGCTGAAGCTTTCTTT
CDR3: CASSQSEDREVSADAEAFF

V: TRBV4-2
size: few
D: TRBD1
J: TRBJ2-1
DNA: TGTGCCAGCAGCCGGCGGGACAGGGTACAGAATGAGCAGTTCTTC
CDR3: CASSRRDRVQNEQFF

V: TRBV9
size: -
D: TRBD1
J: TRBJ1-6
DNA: TGTGCCAGCAGCGTAATTGGGACAGAGAATTCACCCCTCCACTTT
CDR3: CASSVIGTENSPLHF

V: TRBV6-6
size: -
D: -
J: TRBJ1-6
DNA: TGTGCCAGCAGTTACTCGGTCGGCAGGGTGAATTCACCCCTCCACTTT
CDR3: CASSYSVGRVNSPLHF

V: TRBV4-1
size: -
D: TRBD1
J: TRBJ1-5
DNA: TGCGCCAGCAGCCAGAGACCGGGACAGGGGGCGAATCAGCCCCAGCATTTT
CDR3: CASSQRPGQGANQPQHF

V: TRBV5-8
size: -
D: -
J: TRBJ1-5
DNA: TGTGCCAGCAGCTTGGCCAGTTTTCAGCCCCAGCATTTT
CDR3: CASSLASFQPQHF

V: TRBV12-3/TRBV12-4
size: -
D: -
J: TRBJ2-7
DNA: TGTGCCAGCAGTGCCCTGGGGAGCGAGCAGTACTTC
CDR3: CASSALGSEQYF

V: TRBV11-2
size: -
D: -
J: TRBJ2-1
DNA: TGTGCCAGCAGCCCAAACAGGGACTCCTACAATGAGCAGTTCTTC
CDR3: CASSPNRDSYNEQFF